This TCR beta chain was profiled in a study of blood T cell repertoires in COVID-19. Germline-derived CDR1 and CDR2 are LNHDA and SQIVND (reference sequence). This CDR3 is built from 15 residues. V lost 2 bases and J lost 6, with 13 bases in between. Measured with immunoSEQ multiplex PCR; TCRdb has only the in-frame clones, and not every one. The repertoire consists of approximately 220,000 clones, with almost 90% occurring once and the leading ten covering over 12%. The genes are TRBV19 and TRBJ1-4; D is perhaps TRBD1 (6 bases). The receptor was derived from a man aged 25 to 40 who had been exposed to COVID-19. Source material: PBMCs or T cells enriched from blood (not recorded which). The CDR3 nucleotides read TGTGCCAGTAGTATAACGAGGGGGAAGGATGAAAAACTGTTTTTT. This sequence encodes CASSITRGKDEKLFF.